This TCR beta chain was observed in a study of blood T cells in healthy people across ages. Findings and limits, study-wide: Greater diversity and more naive CD4+ cells were seen in long-lived donors than in aged donors.

Using a J-beta primer mix together with a sample-barcoded 5' primer, a second PCR was run for roughly 7 to 11 cycles. Tags on each cDNA molecule came from a template-switch adaptor with 12 random nucleotides. MiXCR, applied by TCRdb to the 5' RACE reads, yields one record per CDR3 protein. The sample contains some 1.7 million distinct CDR3 sequences, 28% of which appear only once. This clonotype was seen a handful of times. Its antigen is not known. Every sample gave at least 5 micrograms of total RNA when it was extracted. The CDR3 totals 15 residues. V was shortened by 6 bases and J by 5 bases, with 22 bases between the two germline ends. Germline CDR1 is DFQATT and CDR2 is SNEGSKA (reference sequence).

The chain employs TRBV20-1 and TRBJ2-5, with D possibly called TRBD1 or TRBD2 (5 bases each). Specimen: blood. The receptor was derived from a woman in her twenties or thirties in good health. The CDR3 DNA is TGCAGTGCCCCAACTAAGCGAGGGGCCGCCGAGACCCAGTACTTC. Its translation is CSAPTKRGAAETQYF.